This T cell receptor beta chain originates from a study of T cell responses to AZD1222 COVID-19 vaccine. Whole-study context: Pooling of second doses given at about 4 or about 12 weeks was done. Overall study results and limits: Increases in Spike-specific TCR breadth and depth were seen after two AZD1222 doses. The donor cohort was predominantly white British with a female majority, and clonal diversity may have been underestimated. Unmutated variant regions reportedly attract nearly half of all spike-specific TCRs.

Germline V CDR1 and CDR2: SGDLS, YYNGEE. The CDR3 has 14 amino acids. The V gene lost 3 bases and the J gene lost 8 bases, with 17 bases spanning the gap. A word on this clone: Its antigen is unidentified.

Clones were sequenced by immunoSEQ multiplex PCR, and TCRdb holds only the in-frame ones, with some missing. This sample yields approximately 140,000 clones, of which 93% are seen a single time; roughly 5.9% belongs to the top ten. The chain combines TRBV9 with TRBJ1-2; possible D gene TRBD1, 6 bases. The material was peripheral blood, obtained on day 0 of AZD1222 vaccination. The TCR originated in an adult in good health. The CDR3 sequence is CASSAGTGWEGYTF. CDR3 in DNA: TGTGCCAGCAGCGCAGGAACAGGGTGGGAAGGCTACACCTTC.